Following are 27 T cell receptor beta chains from one sample sequenced in a study of CD8 T cells in Susac syndrome. Reverse transcription used about 0.45 to 1 ug RNA and random hexamers. TCRdb independently ran MiXCR on the immunoSEQ multiplex PCR reads; one entry per CDR3 protein. The data hold 180,000 or so distinct CDR3 sequences, with around 94% observed a single time. Material for sequencing was CD4+ T cells from PBMCs. The receptors stem from a human donor in good health.

J is TRBJ1-6 and V is TRBV9; TRBD1 aligns across 7 bases. From germline, CDR1 is SGDLS and CDR2 YYNGEE. V lost 4 bases, J lost 8 bases, and 6 bases stayed unmatched. The CDR3 is 14 residues long. The CDR3 sequence is CASSLTGSDSPLHF. CDR3 sequence (DNA): TGTGCCAGCAGCCTGACAGGGTCGGATTCACCCCTCCACTTT. Combining the CDR3 with reference TRBV9 and TRBJ1-6 gives the whole variable domain DSGVTQTPKHLITATGQRVTLRCSPRSGDLSVYWYQQSLDQGLQFLIQYYNGEERAKGNILERFSAQQFPDLHSELNLSSLELGDSALYFCASSLTGSDSPLHFGNGTRLTVT.

The genes are TRBV7-2 and TRBJ2-2; D may be TRBD2 (5 bases). Germline values: CDR1 SGHTA, CDR2 FQGNSA. CDR3 size: 14 residues. Trimming pared 5 bases from V and 2 bases from J, leaving 9 bases between. For the CDR3, the DNA is TGTGCCAGCAGCCCGGGAAAAAACACCGGGGAGCTGTTTTTT. This sequence encodes CASSPGKNTGELFF. The variable domain in full, completed from reference TRBV7-2 and TRBJ2-2, reads GAGVSQSPSNKVTEKGKDVELRCDPISGHTALYWYRQSLGQGLEFLIYFQGNSAPDKSGLPSDRFSAERTGGSVSTLTIQRTQQEDSAVYLCASSPGKNTGELFFGEGSRLTVL.

The chain uses TRBV7-2 and TRBJ1-1; TRBD1 matches 8 bases. This CDR3 has 13 residues. Trimming removed 3 bases from V and 8 bases from J; junction bases left unmatched: 5. The germline V gene encodes CDR1 SGHTA and CDR2 FQGNSA. This chain's CDR3 is CASSFGQGLEAFF. The CDR3 nucleotides read TGTGCCAGCAGCTTCGGACAGGGTCTCGAAGCTTTCTTT. Using reference TRBV7-2 and TRBJ1-1 for the parts outside the CDR3, the full variable domain is GAGVSQSPSNKVTEKGKDVELRCDPISGHTALYWYRQSLGQGLEFLIYFQGNSAPDKSGLPSDRFSAERTGGSVSTLTIQRTQQEDSAVYLCASSFGQGLEAFFGQGTRLTVV.

V gene TRBV10-3 combines with J gene TRBJ1-5, with D tentatively TRBD1 (5 bases). The CDR3 covers 14 residues. The germline V gene has CDR1 ENHRY and CDR2 SYGVKD. The V end lost 5 bases, the J end lost 3 bases, and 11 bases lay between the germline ends. In DNA form, the CDR3 reads TGTGCCATCAGTCCAGGGACGAACAATCAGCCCCAGCATTTT. Translation: CAISPGTNNQPQHF.

V is TRBV4-1 and J is TRBJ2-1; 9 bases align to TRBD2. V lost 0 bases, J lost 7 bases, and 10 bases stayed unmatched. Germline assignment: CDR1 MGHRA and CDR2 YSYEKL. The CDR3 is made up of 17 amino acids. The CDR3 DNA is TGCGCCAGCAGCCAAGATGGAGGAGCGGGGGGCCGGAATGAGCAGTTCTTC. Translation gives CASSQDGGAGGRNEQFF.

The V and J genes are TRBV20-1 and TRBJ2-7; D might be TRBD1 (7 bases). Germline CDR1 and CDR2: DFQATT and SNEGSKA (reference sequence). The CDR3 is 14 amino acids. The V gene lost 0 bases and the J gene lost 3 bases, with 12 bases spanning the gap. The CDR3 DNA reads TGCAGTGCTAGAGAGGAGGGACAGTACTACGAGCAGTACTTC. It encodes CSAREEGQYYEQYF.

This chain joins TRBV27 and TRBJ1-4; D remains unclear. Germline CDR1 and CDR2: MNHEY and SMNVEV (reference sequence). The CDR3 spans 13 residues. Trimming shortened V by 6 bases and J by 4 bases, and 9 bases separated the two germline ends. The CDR3 coding sequence is TGTGCCAGCAGGCGGCTGGATAATGAAAAACTGTTTTTT. Protein sequence: CASRRLDNEKLFF.

V usage is TRBV12-3 or TRBV12-4 and J usage is TRBJ1-1, with 9 nucleotides matching TRBD1. The CDR3 runs to 19 residues. The V and J ends lost 5 bases and 7 bases, in that order; junction bases with no gene match: 23. CDR3 coding DNA: TGTGCCAGCAGTCCACCATCTACGACAGGGGGTTATGAGTTCGGTGAAGCTTTCTTT. It encodes CASSPPSTTGGYEFGEAFF.

The chain is built from TRBV3-1 and TRBJ1-4; D unclear. The CDR3 is made up of 16 amino acids. The germline CDR1 and CDR2 sequences are LGHDT and YNNKEL (reference sequence). Between the trimmed V and J ends, which lost 2 bases and 0 bases, there was a span of 10 bases. CDR3 region: CASSQPDTSTNEKLFF. The DNA of the CDR3 is TGTGCCAGCAGCCAACCCGACACATCAACTAATGAAAAACTGTTTTTT.

The gene calls are TRBV20-1 and TRBJ2-1; D may correspond to TRBD1 or TRBD2 (7 bases each). Germline V gives CDR1 DFQATT, CDR2 SNEGSKA (reference sequence). This CDR3 spans 11 amino acids. V lost 5 bases, J lost 9 bases, and 11 bases lay in between. The CDR3 bases are TGCAGTGCTTCCAGGGGGGGTGAGCAGTTCTTC. This gives the protein CSASRGGEQFF.

This sequence joins TRBV20-1 and TRBJ1-2; no definite D call. Germline V gene data show CDR1 as DFQATT and CDR2 as SNEGSKA (reference sequence). V shed 6 bases and J shed 4 bases, with 21 bases lying between them. The CDR3 sequence is 15 residues long. The CDR3 protein is CSADHGQRNSYGYTF. In nucleotides, the CDR3 is TGCAGTGCAGACCACGGGCAGCGAAATTCCTATGGCTACACCTTC.

Only one count was recorded for this clonotype. The chain uses TRBV9 and TRBJ1-1; D is uncertain. Germline CDR1 is SGDLS and CDR2 is YYNGEE. The CDR3 has 14 amino acids. V was shortened by 4 bases and J by 1 base, with 11 bases between the two germline ends. CDR3 sequence (DNA): TGTGCCAGCAGCCCCCGGGCCTCGAACACTGAAGCTTTCTTT. This codes for CASSPRASNTEAFF. Combining the CDR3 with reference TRBV9 and TRBJ1-1 gives the whole variable domain DSGVTQTPKHLITATGQRVTLRCSPRSGDLSVYWYQQSLDQGLQFLIQYYNGEERAKGNILERFSAQQFPDLHSELNLSSLELGDSALYFCASSPRASNTEAFFGQGTRLTVV.

This clonotype was counted once. The chain combines TRBV11-1 with TRBJ2-7; TRBD2 is a possible D gene (6 bases). The V gene lost 3 bases and the J gene lost 3 bases, with 9 bases spanning the gap. This CDR3 region has 13 residues. CDR1 is SGHAT, CDR2 FQDESV, per germline (reference sequence). In DNA form, the CDR3 reads TGTGCCAGCAGCTTTACGGGAGTCTACGAGCAGTACTTC. This codes for CASSFTGVYEQYF. Full variable domain (rest looked up from reference TRBV11-1 and TRBJ2-7): EAEVAQSPRYKITEKSQAVAFWCDPISGHATLYWYRQILGQGPELLVQFQDESVVDDSQLPKDRFSAERLKGVDSTLKIQPAELGDSAMYLCASSFTGVYEQYFGPGTRLTVT.

The chain links TRBV19 to TRBJ2-3; a possible D gene is TRBD2 (5 bases). The length of the CDR3 is 16 residues. Germline CDR1 reads LNHDA; CDR2 reads SQIVND (reference sequence). V was shortened by 7 bases and J by 0 bases, with 17 bases between the two germline ends. The chain's CDR3 is CASTSTWRTSTDTQYF. CDR3 in DNA: TGTGCCAGTACCTCCACATGGAGGACTAGCACAGATACGCAGTATTTT.

This chain links TRBV10-3 with TRBJ1-1; D is unresolved. CDR1 and CDR2 from the germline V gene are ENHRY and SYGVKD. Trimming cost V 7 bases and J 0 bases, with 12 bases left between them. There are 14 residues in the CDR3. CDR3 DNA: TGTGCCATCACCGAAGATGGGCTGAACACTGAAGCTTTCTTT. Protein product: CAITEDGLNTEAFF.

The chain employs TRBV24-1 and TRBJ2-5; D is unclear. CDR1 is KGHDR, CDR2 SFDVKD, per germline. The CDR3 is 12 residues long. The V gene lost 4 bases and the J gene lost 5 bases, with 7 bases spanning the gap. The CDR3 sequence: CATSDFAETQYF. CDR3 nucleotides: TGTGCCACCAGTGACTTTGCCGAGACCCAGTACTTC.

This clonotype is a singleton in its sample. The chain recombines TRBV29-1 with TRBJ2-3; 9 bases agree with TRBD2. The CDR3 is 17 residues long. Per germline, CDR1 SQVTM and CDR2 ANQGSEA. Trimming cost V 7 bases and J 3 bases; bases outside gene matches: 17. CDR3 in amino acids: CSAARGRLAAPTDTQYF. CDR3 nucleotide sequence: TGCAGCGCGGCGAGGGGCCGACTAGCGGCCCCGACAGATACGCAGTATTTT.

This rearrangement joins TRBV19 to TRBJ1-4; 9 nucleotides align to TRBD1. The CDR3 is made up of 14 amino acids. V dropped 5 bases and J dropped 8; count of bases not matched to a gene: 6. Germline assignment: CDR1 LNHDA and CDR2 SQIVND (reference sequence). The CDR3 sequence: CASSGGTGYEKLFF. The CDR3 coding sequence is TGTGCCAGTAGTGGCGGGACAGGGTACGAAAAACTGTTTTTT.

The chain uses TRBV19 and TRBJ1-2, with D maybe TRBD1 (5 bases). This CDR3 spans 11 amino acids. V was clipped by 8 bases and J by 6 bases, with 10 bases between them. From germline, CDR1 is LNHDA and CDR2 SQIVND (reference sequence). CDR3 coding DNA: TGTGCCAGTCTACAGGAAAATGGCTACACCTTC. Translating gives CASLQENGYTF.

The J gene is TRBJ1-4, the V gene TRBV20-1; 7 bases are shared with TRBD1. Germline assignment: CDR1 DFQATT and CDR2 SNEGSKA (reference sequence). J was trimmed by 7 bases and V by 6 bases; bases with no gene match: 8. CDR3 length equals 13 residues. The CDR3 spells CSARDSVGEKLFF. For the CDR3, the DNA is TGCAGTGCCAGGGACAGTGTTGGTGAAAAACTGTTTTTT.

The gene calls are TRBV29-1 and TRBJ1-1, with 8 bases matching TRBD1. The V gene end was trimmed by 6 bases and the J gene end by 7 bases; junction bases not matched to a gene: 13. The CDR3 is 14 amino acids. The germline CDR1 and CDR2 sequences are SQVTM and ANQGSEA. CDR3 bases: TGCAGCGTGATACTTCAGGGGGCTATGAATGAAGCTTTCTTT. The encoded protein is CSVILQGAMNEAFF.

The chain links TRBV20-1 to TRBJ1-1; a possible D gene is TRBD1 (5 bases). The CDR3 length is 13 residues. Germline-derived CDR1 and CDR2 are DFQATT and SNEGSKA (reference sequence). V lost 4 bases to trimming and J lost 4 bases, with 13 bases between them. CDR3 amino acids: CSAIGRVSTEAFF. CDR3 in DNA: TGCAGTGCTATCGGCAGGGTGAGCACTGAAGCTTTCTTT.

This chain links TRBV27 with TRBJ1-1, with D unresolved. The V gene's germline CDR1 is MNHEY and CDR2 SMNVEV (reference sequence). The CDR3 is made up of 13 amino acids. Deletions cut 7 bases from V and 0 bases from J, with 9 bases between. The CDR3 DNA sequence: TGTGCCAGCAACGCAAGGGTGAACACTGAAGCTTTCTTT. Translation gives CASNARVNTEAFF.

The chain has TRBV29-1 and TRBJ2-1; perhaps TRBD2 as D (5 bases). Deletions cut 6 bases from V and 10 bases from J, with 10 bases between. The V gene's germline CDR1 is SQVTM and CDR2 ANQGSEA. This CDR3 spans 10 amino acids. The CDR3 loop reads CSVYTGEQFF. CDR3 nucleotide sequence: TGCAGCGTCTACACGGGGGAGCAGTTCTTC.

The rearrangement links TRBV6-5 to TRBJ2-5, with D possibly being TRBD2 (6 bases). With 8 bases removed from V and 5 bases from J, the gap between germline ends came to 12 bases. CDR3 length equals 12 residues. The germline gives CDR1 MNHEY, CDR2 SVGAGI. The CDR3 is CASRSSGETQYF. DNA for the CDR3: TGTGCCAGCCGAAGCAGCGGGGAGACCCAGTACTTC.

The chain has TRBV29-1 and TRBJ2-7; D ambiguous. Trimming pared 6 bases from V and 0 bases from J, leaving 6 bases between. The CDR3 spans 11 residues. Germline CDR1 SQVTM, CDR2 ANQGSEA. The CDR3 here is CSVAVSYEQYF. The CDR3 DNA reads TGCAGCGTGGCGGTCTCCTACGAGCAGTACTTC.

The chain couples TRBV28 to TRBJ2-1; D is uncertain. The germline V gene encodes CDR1 MDHEN and CDR2 SYDVKM. This CDR3 spans 16 amino acids. The V gene lost 9 bases and the J gene lost 5 bases, with 23 bases spanning the gap. The CDR3 here is CASQTAQFSTHNEQFF. Written as DNA, the CDR3 is TGTGCCAGTCAAACGGCTCAGTTTAGTACCCACAATGAGCAGTTCTTC.